This entry lists 21 T cell receptor beta chains sequenced from one sample in a study of blood T cell repertoires in COVID-19. The repertoire was sequenced with immunoSEQ multiplex PCR; TCRdb's copy has only in-frame clones and lacks some. The profile covers some 170,000 clones, with roughly 86% appearing a single time and about 1.4% taken by the ten largest. Material: peripheral blood. These receptors all stem from a woman between 50 and 59 years old with acute or convalescent COVID-19.

V gene TRBV4-2 combines with J gene TRBJ1-1, with 12 bases identical to TRBD1. The germline CDR1 and CDR2 sequences are LGHNA and YNFKEQ. The CDR3 loop spans 18 amino acids. J was trimmed by 3 bases and V by 4 bases; bases with no gene match: 12. CDR3 nucleotides: TGTGCCAGCAGCCTAAAACCCGGGACAGGGGGCGCGTACACTGAAGCTTTCTTT. This gives the protein CASSLKPGTGGAYTEAFF.

The chain couples TRBV6-5 to TRBJ1-2, with D perhaps matching TRBD1 (6 bases). The CDR3 has 15 residues. The V end was cut by 5 bases, the J end by 2 bases, with 15 bases between. Germline V gene lookup returns CDR1 MNHEY and CDR2 SVGAGI. CDR3 protein: CASSIDRWGNYGYTF. Written as DNA, the CDR3 is TGTGCCAGCAGTATTGACAGGTGGGGGAACTATGGCTACACCTTC.

The rearrangement links TRBV20-1 to TRBJ1-5, with D possibly matching TRBD1 (6 bases). V lost 3 bases and J lost 4, with 13 bases in between. CDR1 and CDR2 from the germline V gene are DFQATT and SNEGSKA (reference sequence). CDR3 length equals 14 residues. As DNA, the CDR3 is TGCAGTGCTAGTAGGGGGAATCGTAATCAGCCCCAGCATTTT. It yields the protein CSASRGNRNQPQHF.

V and J are TRBV7-2 and TRBJ1-1, with D maybe TRBD1 (5 bases). Germline CDR1 reads SGHTA; CDR2 reads FQGNSA. V shed 0 bases and J shed 4 bases, with 12 bases lying between them. The CDR3 extends over 15 amino acids. This CDR3 reads CASSLAVREGTEAFF. In nucleotides, the CDR3 is TGTGCCAGCAGCTTAGCAGTCAGGGAAGGCACTGAAGCTTTCTTT.

The sample holds many counts of this clone. The genes are TRBV29-1 and TRBJ2-1; D is undetermined. V lost 0 bases and J 0 bases, leaving 6 bases between the germline ends. The CDR3 length is 14 residues. Per germline, CDR1 SQVTM and CDR2 ANQGSEA. CDR3 nucleotide sequence: TGCAGCGTTGAAGAGACATCCTCCTACAATGAGCAGTTCTTC. Translated, it gives CSVEETSSYNEQFF.

The count of this clone is one. V and J are TRBV6-6 and TRBJ2-7, with TRBD1 identical over 9 bases. Germline trimming cut 6 bases from V and 6 bases from J; bases unmatched to any gene: 9. There are 14 residues in the CDR3. Per germline, CDR1 MNHNY and CDR2 SVGAGI (reference sequence). The CDR3 DNA reads TGTGCCAGCAGCCCGGGACAGGGTAGCGCCGAGCAGTACTTC. Translating gives CASSPGQGSAEQYF.

The chain employs TRBV7-2 and TRBJ1-5; possibly TRBD1 for D (5 bases). Trimming pared 3 bases from V and 6 bases from J, leaving 12 bases between. This CDR3 has 14 amino acids. Per germline, CDR1 SGHTA and CDR2 FQGNSA. The CDR3 reads CASSFGHPGQPQHF. The CDR3 DNA follows: TGTGCCAGCAGCTTCGGACATCCCGGTCAGCCCCAGCATTTT.

In nucleotides, the CDR3 is TGTGCCAGTAGGGAACTAGCGGGGCCATACAATGAGCAGTTCTTC. Translated: CASRELAGPYNEQFF. This chain uses TRBV19 with TRBJ2-1; 10 bases line up with TRBD2. J lost 4 bases, V lost 6 bases, and 6 bases had no gene match. The CDR3 consists of 15 residues. Germline V gives CDR1 LNHDA, CDR2 SQIVND (reference sequence).

V gene TRBV27 combines with J gene TRBJ2-7; 9 bases map to TRBD1. This CDR3 region has 15 residues. The ends lost 3 bases at V and 3 bases at J; junction bases unmatched: 6. Looked up from germline, CDR1 is MNHEY and CDR2 is SMNVEV (reference sequence). The chain's CDR3 is CASSFRGQGGYEQYF. CDR3 sequence (DNA): TGTGCCAGCAGTTTTAGGGGACAGGGCGGCTACGAGCAGTACTTC.

This chain joins TRBV14 and TRBJ1-1; 8 nucleotides align to TRBD1. Germline CDR1 reads SGHDN; CDR2 reads FVKESK. Trimming took 3 bases from V and 2 from J; bases not matched to a gene: 17. The CDR3 covers 19 residues. The CDR3 DNA sequence: TGTGCCAGCAGCCAGTCCGGACAGGGAATCCCCCTAATTAACACTGAAGCTTTCTTT. Residues: CASSQSGQGIPLINTEAFF.

The chain links TRBV5-1 to TRBJ1-1, with D tentatively TRBD1 (6 bases). The CDR3 length is 18 residues. Germline CDR1 is SGHRS and CDR2 is YFSETQ. Trimming took off 4 bases at V and 1 base at J, with 23 bases between the two ends. CDR3 sequence (DNA): TGCGCCAGCAGCCCCCGAGGGGGGGATTCCCTTGGGAACACTGAAGCTTTCTTT. Its protein is CASSPRGGDSLGNTEAFF.

The genes are TRBV7-2 and TRBJ1-2; 7 positions match TRBD1. Germline trimming cut 5 bases from V and 1 base from J; bases unmatched to any gene: 7. The CDR3 is made up of 15 amino acids. Germline values: CDR1 SGHTA, CDR2 FQGNSA. The CDR3 is CASSPRTGINYGYTF. The CDR3 DNA follows: TGTGCCAGCAGCCCTAGGACAGGTATTAACTATGGCTACACCTTC.

The chain uses TRBV4-1 and TRBJ2-5; 11 bases line up with TRBD1. Trimming cost V 2 bases and J 5 bases; bases outside gene matches: 7. The CDR3 totals 16 residues. Germline V gene lookup returns CDR1 MGHRA and CDR2 YSYEKL. The DNA of the CDR3 is TGCGCCAGCAGCCAAAGGTCAGGGACAGGGGGGGAGACCCAGTACTTC. Protein: CASSQRSGTGGETQYF.

This CDR3 is CASSPRDRGTYEQYF. The CDR3 DNA follows: TGTGCCAGCAGCCCAAGGGACAGGGGGACCTACGAGCAGTACTTC. The rearrangement joins TRBV9 to TRBJ2-7; TRBD1 matches at 11 bases. Per germline, CDR1 SGDLS and CDR2 YYNGEE. The CDR3 sequence is 15 residues long. The J segment lost 2 bases and the V segment lost 4 bases, leaving 5 bases of the junction unmatched.

This rearrangement joins TRBV6-5 to TRBJ1-2, with 7 nucleotides matching TRBD1. The CDR3 loop spans 13 amino acids. Germline V CDR1 and CDR2: MNHEY, SVGAGI. After removal of 4 bases from V and 5 bases from J, the junction contained 4 bases not matched to a gene. CDR3 in amino acids: CASSSRDRYGYTF. The CDR3 DNA reads TGTGCCAGCAGTTCTCGGGACAGATATGGCTACACCTTC.

The V and J genes are TRBV29-1 and TRBJ1-4, with a tentative D call TRBD1 (5 bases). Germline V gene lookup returns CDR1 SQVTM and CDR2 ANQGSEA. The CDR3 has 13 amino acids. V lost 6 bases, J lost 8 bases, and 16 bases lay in between. Here the CDR3 DNA reads TGCAGCGTGCCGGGCAGGGTGGGCGAAAAACTGTTTTTT. Translated, it gives CSVPGRVGEKLFF. Drawing the rest from reference TRBV29-1 and TRBJ1-4, the complete variable domain is SAVISQKPSRDICQRGTSLTIQCQVDSQVTMMFWYRQQPGQSLTLIATANQGSEATYESGFVIDKFPISRPNLTFSTLTVSNMSPEDSSIYLCSVPGRVGEKLFFGSGTQLSVL.

The V and J genes are TRBV2 and TRBJ1-1, with D uncertain. V was cut by 8 bases and J by 0 bases, with 13 bases left in between. CDR1 and CDR2 from the germline V gene are SNHLY and FYNNEI. The CDR3 runs 14 residues. This CDR3 is CASFGPGLNTEAFF. CDR3 nucleotides: TGTGCCAGCTTTGGGCCAGGTCTGAACACTGAAGCTTTCTTT.

This chain links TRBV30 with TRBJ1-1; D unresolved. V dropped 8 bases and J dropped 0 bases, with 13 bases sitting between them. Per germline, CDR1 GTSNPN and CDR2 SVGIG (reference sequence). The CDR3 covers 13 residues. CDR3 DNA: TGTGCCGAACAGATATTCATGAACACTGAAGCTTTCTTT. It encodes CAEQIFMNTEAFF.

V gene TRBV2 combines with J gene TRBJ2-1, with 9 bases lining up with TRBD1. The CDR3 sequence is 14 residues long. V dropped 8 bases and J dropped 9; count of bases not matched to a gene: 11. CDR1 is SNHLY, CDR2 FYNNEI, per germline. The DNA for the CDR3 is TGTGCCAGCGGAGATAACACAGGGGGCGTTGAGCAGTTCTTC. Protein: CASGDNTGGVEQFF.

The genes are TRBV30 and TRBJ2-1; TRBD1 matches 9 bases. CDR3 length: 15 amino acids. Germline V lookup: CDR1 GTSNPN, CDR2 SVGIG (reference sequence). The V gene end was trimmed by 4 bases and the J gene end by 4 bases; junction bases not matched to a gene: 8. The CDR3 here is CAWTFDRGTYNEQFF. For the CDR3, the DNA is TGTGCCTGGACCTTCGACAGGGGGACATACAATGAGCAGTTCTTC.

This chain joins TRBV19 and TRBJ1-5, with D unclear. Trimming took 4 bases from V and 4 from J, leaving 8 bases between them. This CDR3 is built from 13 residues. CDR1 LNHDA and CDR2 SQIVND come from the germline V gene (reference sequence). This CDR3 reads CASSTVLNQPQHF. The CDR3 DNA reads as TGTGCCAGTAGTACAGTCTTAAATCAGCCCCAGCATTTT.